The next 22 T cell receptor beta chains were all read from a single sample in a study of T cells expressing NK-cell markers. With the 5' RACE reads reprocessed, TCRdb shows one record per CDR3 protein and no DNA. Its clone listing holds roughly 420,000 distinct CDR3 sequences. The sequencing sample was made of blood T cells: a sorted CD56 or NKG2C T cell subset, CD4+ or CD8+ T cells, or bulk PBMC T cells (not recorded which). The receptors here all came from a woman aged 18-70 years in good health.

The chain is built from TRBV5-6 and TRBJ2-7. In germline, CDR1 is SGHDT, CDR2 YYEEEE. The CDR3 sequence is 14 residues long. The CDR3 loop reads CASSLKGTSYEQYF.

The CDR3 reads CASSTRTSVPGDEQFF. V usage is TRBV21-1 and J usage is TRBJ2-1; with no DNA, the TCRdb D assignment of TRBD2 cannot be verified. TRBV21-1 is given as a pseudogene. This CDR3 spans 16 amino acids.

V usage is TRBV20-1 and J usage is TRBJ2-5. Germline loops: CDR1 DFQATT, CDR2 SNEGSKA (reference sequence). There are 15 residues in the CDR3. CDR3: CSARFLAGKKETQYF.

This sequence joins TRBV27 and TRBJ2-1. This CDR3 is 16 amino acids long. Looked up from germline, CDR1 is MNHEY and CDR2 is SMNVEV (reference sequence). The CDR3: CASSFLGRGSYNEQFF.

The J gene is TRBJ2-1, the V gene TRBV7-3; the TCRdb D gene call, TRBD2, has no DNA to confirm it. Germline V lookup: CDR1 SGHTA, CDR2 FQGTGA. The CDR3 has 14 amino acids. CDR3 amino acids: CASSRSGNLDEQFF. The complete variable domain, with remaining parts taken from reference TRBV7-3 and TRBJ2-1, reads GAGVSQTPSNKVTEKGKYVELRCDPISGHTALYWYRQSLGQGPEFLIYFQGTGAADDSGLPNDRFFAVRPEGSVSTLKIQRTERGDSAVYLCASSRSGNLDEQFFGPGTRLTVL.

CDR3 protein: CASSYVTGANTGELFF. The chain employs TRBV6-2 or TRBV6-3 and TRBJ2-2; TCRdb's D call of TRBD1 is untestable without DNA. The CDR3 is 16 residues long. From germline, CDR1 is MNHEY and CDR2 SVGEGT.

The V and J genes are TRBV12-3 or TRBV12-4 and TRBJ1-3. This CDR3 has 12 amino acids. The CDR3 here is CASSLSGNTIYF.

The gene calls are TRBV20-1 and TRBJ2-7. The CDR3 totals 15 residues. Germline V gene data show CDR1 as DFQATT and CDR2 as SNEGSKA (reference sequence). The CDR3 reads CSARHTPSSSYEQYF.

The chain joins TRBV18 to TRBJ2-5; TCRdb's assignment of TRBD2 cannot be checked, as there is no DNA. The CDR3 has 12 amino acids. The germline V gene has CDR1 KGHSH and CDR2 LQKENI. CDR3 residues: CASSPRRETQYF. The complete variable domain, with remaining parts taken from reference TRBV18 and TRBJ2-5, reads NAGVMQNPRHLVRRRGQEARLRCSPMKGHSHVYWYRQLPEEGLKFMVYLQKENIIDESGMPKERFSAEFPKEGPSILRIQQVVRGDSAAYFCASSPRRETQYFGPGTRLLVL.

V and J are TRBV11-2 and TRBJ2-1. This CDR3 is 14 amino acids long. Germline CDR1 and CDR2: SGHAT and FQNNGV. CDR3 amino acids: CASSLEKSYNEQFF.

The chain couples TRBV29-1 to TRBJ2-5; no DNA is available, so the TRBD2 call from TCRdb remains unchecked. The CDR3 totals 13 residues. Germline V gene data show CDR1 as SQVTM and CDR2 as ANQGSEA. The CDR3 loop is CSVGRAAQETQYF.

This chain links TRBV18 with TRBJ2-5; TCRdb's assignment of TRBD1 cannot be checked, as there is no DNA. This CDR3 comprises 15 residues. CDR1 is KGHSH and CDR2 is LQKENI in the germline V gene. The CDR3 spells CASSPRKGLYETQYF.

This chain links TRBV11-2 with TRBJ1-4. The V gene's germline CDR1 is SGHAT and CDR2 FQNNGV. The CDR3 loop spans 15 amino acids. CDR3 sequence: CASSLAGSGYEKLFF.

The chain recombines TRBV19 with TRBJ2-3; TCRdb selects TRBD1, and the lack of DNA leaves this call unchecked. Germline V gene lookup returns CDR1 LNHDA and CDR2 SQIVND (reference sequence). The CDR3 totals 16 residues. The CDR3 region is CASPRATERWTDTQYF.

The chain couples TRBV12-3 or TRBV12-4 to TRBJ2-5; with no DNA, the TCRdb D assignment of TRBD1 cannot be verified. The CDR3 sequence is 14 residues long. This chain's CDR3 is CASSVDGGRETQYF.

The chain has TRBV14 and TRBJ1-2; TCRdb's D call, TRBD1, is unchecked because there is no DNA. From germline, CDR1 is SGHDN and CDR2 FVKESK. This CDR3 comprises 13 residues. The CDR3 protein is CASGYGTEGGYTF.

The V call is TRBV7-2, the J call TRBJ2-2. Germline values: CDR1 SGHTA, CDR2 FQGNSA. This CDR3 has 15 amino acids. CDR3 region: CASSLVSQKGGELFF.

The chain employs TRBV2 and TRBJ1-4. This CDR3 has 14 residues. Per the germline V gene, CDR1 is SNHLY and CDR2 is FYNNEI. CDR3 loop: CASKRSATNEKLFF.

The V gene is TRBV4-2, the J gene TRBJ2-1; the D call of TRBD2 rests on TCRdb alone, since no DNA is present to check it. CDR1 LGHNA and CDR2 YNFKEQ come from the germline V gene. This CDR3 region has 17 residues. CDR3 sequence reads: CASSQGAGLAGVNEQFF.

The rearrangement joins TRBV15 to TRBJ2-3; TCRdb picks TRBD1, but there is no DNA to check that call. Per the germline V gene, CDR1 is LNHNV and CDR2 is YYDKDF (reference sequence). CDR3 length equals 17 residues. The CDR3 sequence: CATSRGLGGSSTDTQYF.

CDR3 protein: CASNASGRRGTQYF. This sequence joins TRBV6-1 and TRBJ2-3; TCRdb selects TRBD2, and the lack of DNA leaves this call unchecked. Germline loops: CDR1 MNHNS, CDR2 SASEGT. This CDR3 has 14 residues.

The V and J genes are TRBV21-1 and TRBJ2-4; the D call from TCRdb, TRBD1, cannot be confirmed without DNA. TRBV21-1 is described as a pseudogene. CDR3 length: 16 amino acids. The CDR3: CASSKVPGVAKNIQYF.